What follows are 31 T cell receptor beta chains derived from one specimen sequenced in a study of blood T cell repertoires in COVID-19. TCRdb's table, derived via immunoSEQ multiplex PCR, lists solely in-frame clones and lacks some. The repertoire includes more than 250,000 clones, roughly 88% of them detected once, and more than 1% sits in the top ten. The sequencing input was PBMCs or T cells enriched from blood (not recorded which). These TCRs come from a woman in her forties with acute COVID-19.

This chain joins TRBV5-1 and TRBJ2-1; D not resolved. The length of the CDR3 is 14 residues. CDR1 is SGHRS and CDR2 is YFSETQ in the germline V gene. V lost 1 base, J lost 6 bases, and 11 bases lay in between. CDR3 amino acids: CASSLLAGGNEQFF. CDR3 nucleotide sequence: TGCGCCAGCAGCTTGTTAGCCGGTGGCAATGAGCAGTTCTTC.

V is TRBV15 and J is TRBJ2-2; TRBD2 matches at 16 bases. Germline V gene lookup returns CDR1 LNHNV and CDR2 YYDKDF (reference sequence). This CDR3 is 16 amino acids long. The V gene end was trimmed by 3 bases and the J gene end by 7 bases; junction bases not matched to a gene: 2. The CDR3 loop is CATSRGLAGGSGELFF. Written as DNA, the CDR3 is TGTGCCACCAGCAGGGGACTAGCGGGAGGGAGCGGGGAGCTGTTTTTT.

The V and J genes are TRBV11-3 and TRBJ2-1; TRBD2 aligns across 7 bases. Per the germline V gene, CDR1 is SGHNT and CDR2 is YENEEA. This CDR3 has 15 residues. V dropped 0 bases and J dropped 8; count of bases not matched to a gene: 7. DNA for the CDR3: TGTGCCAGCAGCTTAGATCGAACTAGCGAAGATGAGCAGTTCTTC. Translation gives CASSLDRTSEDEQFF.

The rearrangement uses TRBV12-3 or TRBV12-4 and TRBJ1-1, with D hard to call. The CDR3 spans 13 residues. Trimming left V 2 bases short and J 11 bases short, with 15 bases between. The CDR3 region is CASSLLRLRRAFF. In nucleotides, the CDR3 is TGTGCCAGCAGTTTACTACGGCTGCGGAGGGCTTTCTTT.

The chain has TRBV29-1 and TRBJ2-3, with D tentatively TRBD2 (6 bases). In germline, CDR1 is SQVTM, CDR2 ANQGSEA. Trimming pared 7 bases from V and 3 bases from J, leaving 17 bases between. This CDR3 has 14 residues. The CDR3 sequence is CSARGTPRTDTQYF. The CDR3 DNA reads as TGCAGCGCTCGAGGGACTCCACGAACAGATACGCAGTATTTT.

The genes are TRBV28 and TRBJ2-2; D might be TRBD1 (6 bases). V shed 4 bases and J shed 7 bases, with 13 bases lying between them. The CDR3 totals 14 residues. Per the germline V gene, CDR1 is MDHEN and CDR2 is SYDVKM. The CDR3 bases are TGTGCCAGCAGTTCGGGACAATTTAGCGGGGAGCTGTTTTTT. Translating it yields CASSSGQFSGELFF. The full variable domain, its missing parts supplied by reference TRBV28 and TRBJ2-2, is DVKVTQSSRYLVKRTGEKVFLECVQDMDHENMFWYRQDPGLGLRLIYFSYDVKMKEKGDIPEGYSVSREKKERFSLILESASTNQTSMYLCASSSGQFSGELFFGEGSRLTVL.

The chain combines TRBV6-2 or TRBV6-3 with TRBJ2-7, with TRBD1 identical over 7 bases. The trim removed 5 bases at V and 3 bases at J, leaving 7 bases unmatched. This CDR3 region has 14 residues. Germline CDR1 and CDR2: MNHEY and SVGEGT. The chain's CDR3 is CASSTPGQNYEQYF. The CDR3 bases are TGTGCCAGCAGTACCCCGGGACAGAACTACGAGCAGTACTTC.

The rearrangement joins TRBV11-2 to TRBJ1-2; 9 bases match TRBD1. From germline, CDR1 is SGHAT and CDR2 FQNNGV. This CDR3 is built from 14 residues. Trimming at V came to 6 bases and at J to 3 bases, leaving 5 bases not matched to a gene. CDR3 region: CASRITGGYYGYTF. CDR3 sequence (DNA): TGTGCCAGCAGAATCACAGGGGGCTACTATGGCTACACCTTC.

The CDR3 here is CASSGGSGNTIYF. As DNA, the CDR3 is TGTGCCAGTTCCGGGGGATCTGGAAACACCATATATTTT. The J gene is TRBJ1-3, the V gene TRBV9, with D maybe TRBD1 (5 bases). Trimming shortened V by 8 bases and J by 1 base, and 10 bases separated the two germline ends. The CDR3 spans 13 residues. Germline V gene sequence: CDR1 SGDLS, CDR2 YYNGEE.

This chain joins TRBV4-2 and TRBJ1-1; no firm D call. Germline V lookup: CDR1 LGHNA, CDR2 YNFKEQ. The V and J ends lost 0 bases and 9 bases respectively, with 8 bases between them. The CDR3 is 12 amino acids. The CDR3 DNA is TGTGCCAGCAGCCAAGACAGAAAACAAGCTTTCTTT. It encodes CASSQDRKQAFF.

The chain couples TRBV28 to TRBJ2-1; 9 bases are shared with TRBD1. Trimming removed 4 bases from V and 0 bases from J; junction bases left unmatched: 10. From germline, CDR1 is MDHEN and CDR2 SYDVKM. The CDR3 sequence is 18 residues long. CDR3 nucleotide sequence: TGTGCCAGCAGTTATCCGGGACAGGGCTTCGTCTCCTACAATGAGCAGTTCTTC. Translated, it gives CASSYPGQGFVSYNEQFF.

This rearrangement joins TRBV19 to TRBJ2-3, with 8 nucleotides matching TRBD1. This CDR3 spans 15 amino acids. V trimming: 10 bases; J trimming: 4 bases; junction bases outside the gene matches: 13. Germline loops: CDR1 LNHDA, CDR2 SQIVND (reference sequence). The CDR3 loop is CATHDRGIGSDTQYF. The DNA for the CDR3 is TGTGCCACCCATGACAGGGGAATCGGCTCAGATACGCAGTATTTT.

This chain joins TRBV18 and TRBJ2-2; tentative D call: TRBD1 (5 bases). CDR3 length: 15 residues. V was pared by 2 bases and J by 7 bases, with 14 bases between. CDR1 and CDR2 (germline): KGHSH, LQKENI. As DNA, the CDR3 is TGTGCCAGCTCACCAGCGGCAGGGAAGGACGGGGAGCTGTTTTTT. Its protein product is CASSPAAGKDGELFF.

The chain carries TRBV25-1 and TRBJ1-3; no definite D call. The CDR3 extends over 14 amino acids. V lost 3 bases and J lost 0, with 6 bases in between. Germline V gene sequence: CDR1 MGHDK, CDR2 SYGVNS. The CDR3 DNA reads TGTGCCAGCAGTGACTCGTACTCTGGAAACACCATATATTTT. It is translated as CASSDSYSGNTIYF.

The DNA for the CDR3 is TGCGCCAGCAGCCAAATCCCTGGCAGGACAGGGGGCCGAAAACTGTTTTTT. This codes for CASSQIPGRTGGRKLFF. The chain has TRBV4-1 and TRBJ1-4; the match to TRBD1 covers 11 bases. V trimming: 2 bases; J trimming: 10 bases; junction bases outside the gene matches: 12. The CDR3 runs to 17 residues. Germline V gene sequence: CDR1 MGHRA, CDR2 YSYEKL.

The CDR3 here is CASSLEIGLERSNEQFF. As DNA, the CDR3 is TGTGCCAGCAGCTTAGAGATTGGACTCGAGAGGTCCAATGAGCAGTTCTTC. The V gene is TRBV7-9, the J gene TRBJ2-1; TRBD2 is a possible D gene (5 bases). Germline CDR1 SEHNR, CDR2 FQNEAQ (reference sequence). The V end was cut by 1 base, the J end by 6 bases, with 19 bases between. The CDR3 sequence is 17 residues long.

This clone was recorded once. V is TRBV7-2 and J is TRBJ2-1; the match to TRBD2 covers 13 bases. V shed 2 bases and J 2 bases; nucleotides not matched to a gene: 6. CDR3 size: 18 residues. CDR1 and CDR2 (germline): SGHTA, FQGNSA. CDR3 nucleotide sequence: TGTGCCAGCAGCTTACCCCGGACTAGCGGGAGTACCTACAATGAGCAGTTCTTC. Translating gives CASSLPRTSGSTYNEQFF.

The chain joins TRBV5-1 to TRBJ1-1, with D perhaps TRBD1 (6 bases). The CDR3 length is 16 residues. CDR1 SGHRS and CDR2 YFSETQ come from the germline V gene. V was shortened by 0 bases and J by 0 bases, with 12 bases between the two germline ends. CDR3 DNA sequence: TGCGCCAGCAGCTTGGTTTCAGGGGCTGTGAACACTGAAGCTTTCTTT. It translates to CASSLVSGAVNTEAFF.

A few counts support this clone. The V and J genes are TRBV7-2 and TRBJ1-2; no clear D. Trimming removed 5 bases at V and 4 bases at J, with 17 bases between. CDR1 SGHTA and CDR2 FQGNSA come from the germline V gene. CDR3 size: 15 residues. The CDR3 nucleotides read TGTGCCAGCAGCCTGGCGGCAGCCAGTACCTATGGCTACACCTTC. It codes for CASSLAAASTYGYTF.

This sequence joins TRBV29-1 and TRBJ1-1; D is unclear. CDR1 and CDR2 from the germline V gene are SQVTM and ANQGSEA. This CDR3 region has 14 residues. V was cut by 0 bases and J by 11 bases, with 19 bases left in between. CDR3 region: CSVEDLGNGRVAFF. CDR3 DNA: TGCAGCGTTGAAGATCTCGGCAACGGGCGGGTGGCTTTCTTT.

CDR3 sequence: CASSQGRQGEPGNTIYF. The CDR3 nucleotides are TGCGCCAGCAGCCAAGGAAGACAGGGAGAACCTGGAAACACCATATATTTT. The chain couples TRBV4-1 to TRBJ1-3; 7 nucleotides align to TRBD1. From germline, CDR1 is MGHRA and CDR2 YSYEKL. The J segment lost 2 bases and the V segment lost 1 base, leaving 8 bases of the junction unmatched. This CDR3 comprises 17 residues.

The gene calls are TRBV4-3 and TRBJ1-1; 8 bases match TRBD1. Germline CDR1 LGHNA, CDR2 YSLEER. The CDR3 is made up of 14 amino acids. V shed 6 bases and J 5 bases; nucleotides not matched to a gene: 8. CDR3 loop: CASSPTGGKTEAFF. In nucleotides, the CDR3 is TGCGCCAGCAGTCCCACAGGGGGAAAAACTGAAGCTTTCTTT.

This clone came up a few times. The rearrangement joins TRBV21-1 to TRBJ2-7; the table's TRBD1 call for D was not verified on the DNA. TRBV21-1 is designated a pseudogene. This CDR3 has 16 residues. In nucleotides, the CDR3 is TGTGCCAGCAGCAAAGGCTCGGGACAGGCCACCTACGAGCAGTACTTC. Translating gives CASSKGSGQATYEQYF.

CDR3 sequence: CASSPSLDGVEQFF. The CDR3 DNA is TGTGCCAGCAGTCCAAGCCTCGACGGGGTTGAGCAGTTCTTC. The chain uses TRBV7-3 and TRBJ2-1, with a tentative D call TRBD2 (5 bases). The germline CDR1 and CDR2 sequences are SGHTA and FQGTGA. There are 14 residues in the CDR3. Between the trimmed V and J ends, which lost 6 bases and 9 bases, there was a span of 18 bases.

The V call is TRBV15, the J call TRBJ2-1; 13 nucleotides line up with TRBD2. Germline CDR1 LNHNV, CDR2 YYDKDF (reference sequence). V trimming: 3 bases; J trimming: 9 bases; junction bases outside the gene matches: 14. The CDR3 totals 18 residues. The CDR3 loop reads CATSSFSSGLAGVGEQFF. For the CDR3, the DNA is TGTGCCACCAGCAGTTTTTCCAGTGGACTAGCGGGAGTTGGTGAGCAGTTCTTC.

The chain employs TRBV9 and TRBJ2-3; 9 nucleotides align to TRBD1. This CDR3 has 13 amino acids. From germline, CDR1 is SGDLS and CDR2 YYNGEE. Trimming cost V 3 bases and J 7 bases; bases outside gene matches: 3. Here the CDR3 reads CASSGDRVNTQYF. Here the CDR3 DNA reads TGTGCCAGCAGCGGGGACAGGGTAAATACGCAGTATTTT.

This rearrangement joins TRBV2 to TRBJ2-5; 9 nucleotides agree with TRBD1. Germline V gene lookup returns CDR1 SNHLY and CDR2 FYNNEI. This CDR3 region has 15 residues. V shed 5 bases, J shed 4 bases, and the junction held 8 bases outside the gene matches. The CDR3 DNA reads TGTGCCAGCAGTCCCGGGACAGGGCGGGGAGAGACCCAGTACTTC. The encoded protein is CASSPGTGRGETQYF. The variable domain in full, completed from reference TRBV2 and TRBJ2-5, reads EPEVTQTPSHQVTQMGQEVILRCVPISNHLYFYWYRQILGQKVEFLVSFYNNEISEKSEIFDDQFSVERPDGSNFTLKIRSTKLEDSAMYFCASSPGTGRGETQYFGPGTRLLVL.

The chain joins TRBV2 to TRBJ1-1, with 8 bases fitting TRBD1. Germline loops: CDR1 SNHLY, CDR2 FYNNEI. The CDR3 sequence is 13 residues long. After removal of 8 bases from V and 0 bases from J, the junction contained 2 bases not matched to a gene. The CDR3 nucleotides read TGTGCCAGCCGGACAGGGATGAACACTGAAGCTTTCTTT. Translating it yields CASRTGMNTEAFF.

The rearrangement uses TRBV18 and TRBJ2-2; 10 bases match TRBD2. Germline trimming cut 0 bases from V and 3 bases from J; bases unmatched to any gene: 7. CDR3 length equals 18 residues. CDR1 and CDR2 (germline): KGHSH, LQKENI. The CDR3, as DNA: TGTGCCAGCTCACCACCGGTGGCAGCGGGAGGGCACACCGGGGAGCTGTTTTTT. Translating it yields CASSPPVAAGGHTGELFF.

J is TRBJ2-2 and V is TRBV6-5; TRBD1 agrees at 7 bases. This CDR3 has 16 amino acids. CDR1 and CDR2 from the germline V gene are MNHEY and SVGAGI. After removal of 2 bases from V and 5 bases from J, the junction contained 8 bases not matched to a gene. The CDR3 sequence is CASSYEGARNTGELFF. CDR3 bases: TGTGCCAGCAGTTACGAGGGGGCGAGGAATACCGGGGAGCTGTTTTTT.

V gene TRBV13 combines with J gene TRBJ2-7; D not certain. The CDR3 runs to 13 residues. V was shortened by 5 bases and J by 0 bases, with 8 bases between the two germline ends. The germline gives CDR1 PRHDT, CDR2 FYEKMQ (reference sequence). The CDR3 sequence is CASSPHSSYEQYV. The CDR3 region has the DNA TGTGCCAGCAGCCCGCACAGCTCCTACGAGCAGTACGTC.